This TCR beta chain is drawn from a study of T cells in Graves' hyperthyroidism and ophthalmopathy. Overall study findings and caveats: Prediction of ophthalmopathy progression came a median roughly 6.6 months pre-onset. The authors' 13 V-J model separated ophthalmopathy from stable hyperthyroidism.

Used for diagnoses were clinical symptoms, serum thyroxine and TRAb, thyroid ultrasound and orbital computed tomography. The authors obtained PBMCs from over 7.5 ml of fresh peripheral blood. Looked up from germline, CDR1 is DFQATT and CDR2 is SNEGSKA (reference sequence). The CDR3 consists of 14 residues. Germline trimming cut 3 bases from V and 4 bases from J; bases unmatched to any gene: 1. RNA transcripts were the template for amplifying TCR beta CDR3 regions. Using the HTBI primer set, a first-round RT-PCR was run on the TCR CDR3. TCRdb called the multiplex PCR reads again in MiXCR, with one record for every CDR3 protein. This table has about 520,000 distinct CDR3 sequences, around 22% appearing once. This clonotype was picked up many times. What it recognizes is unknown.

This sequence joins TRBV20-1 and TRBJ2-2; 11 bases line up with TRBD2. The clonotype was recovered from a woman younger than 45 with Graves' ophthalmopathy. The sample taken for sequencing was blood. CDR3 DNA: TGCAGTGCTAGCACTAGCGGGGGCACCGGGGAGCTGTTTTTT. This translates into CSASTSGGTGELFF.